One and the same sample provided the 23 T cell receptor beta chains below, sequenced in a study of OX40 agonist ivuxolimab in advanced cancers. TCRdb's copy holds only in-frame clones and misses some; the assay was immunoSEQ multiplex PCR. The table lists tens of thousands of clones, about 76% of them singletons, with approximately 19% in the top ten. The input for sequencing was CD4+ or CD8+ T cells sorted from blood, taken in a trial of the OX40 agonist ivuxolimab. The receptors were sampled from an adult with an advanced solid tumor such as melanoma, head and neck, liver or kidney cancer.

V usage is TRBV7-6 and J usage is TRBJ1-1, with D uncertain. The CDR3 extends over 14 amino acids. Germline V CDR1 and CDR2: SGHVS, FNYEAQ. Trimming took off 1 base at V and 1 base at J, with 7 bases between the two ends. Written as DNA, the CDR3 is TGTGCCAGCAGCTTAGATCCCGGGAACACTGAAGCTTTCTTT. Amino acids: CASSLDPGNTEAFF.

The rearrangement links TRBV28 to TRBJ1-6, with D possibly TRBD1 on 6 matching bases. The CDR3 contains 14 residues. The V end lost 2 bases, the J end lost 9 bases, and 11 bases lay between the germline ends. The V gene's germline CDR1 is MDHEN and CDR2 SYDVKM. Here the CDR3 DNA reads TGTGCCAGCAGTTTACTGGGGGCGCGTTCACCCCTCCACTTT. It is translated as CASSLLGARSPLHF.

V is TRBV19 and J is TRBJ2-3; D uncertain. V lost 1 base, J lost 6 bases, and 5 bases lay in between. Germline lookup yields CDR1 LNHDA and CDR2 SQIVND (reference sequence). The CDR3 is 12 residues long. The DNA for the CDR3 is TGTGCCAGTAGTATAGGGAAGGATACGCAGTATTTT. This encodes CASSIGKDTQYF.

The rearrangement links TRBV7-2 to TRBJ1-1; D possibly corresponds to TRBD1 (5 bases). The CDR3 runs to 14 residues. Germline V lookup: CDR1 SGHTA, CDR2 FQGNSA. V shed 5 bases and J shed 4 bases, with 14 bases lying between them. The CDR3 sequence: CASSRDGGGTEAFF. CDR3 nucleotides: TGTGCCAGCAGCAGGGACGGAGGAGGCACTGAAGCTTTCTTT.

V is TRBV14 and J is TRBJ1-1, with D maybe TRBD1 (6 bases). The CDR3 is made up of 13 amino acids. The germline CDR1 and CDR2 sequences are SGHDN and FVKESK. The ends were cut back, 3 bases at V and 7 bases at J, with 12 bases in the middle. CDR3 nucleotides: TGTGCCAGCAGCCAGACAGGCCTCGGTGAAGCTTTCTTT. It yields the protein CASSQTGLGEAFF. Filled out from reference TRBV14 and TRBJ1-1, the complete variable domain reads EAGVTQFPSHSVIEKGQTVTLRCDPISGHDNLYWYRRVMGKEIKFLLHFVKESKQDESGMPNNRFLAERTGGTYSTLKVQPAELEDSGVYFCASSQTGLGEAFFGQGTRLTVV.

The chain carries TRBV4-2 and TRBJ2-1; 9 bases agree with TRBD1. There are 14 residues in the CDR3. V shed 4 bases, J shed 7 bases, and the junction held 5 bases outside the gene matches. The germline V gene encodes CDR1 LGHNA and CDR2 YNFKEQ. CDR3 coding DNA: TGTGCCAGCAGCCTCCCGGACAGGGGTAATGAGCAGTTCTTC. Protein: CASSLPDRGNEQFF.

J is TRBJ1-1 and V is TRBV5-1, with 7 bases matching TRBD1. Germline V gives CDR1 SGHRS, CDR2 YFSETQ. V gave up 4 bases and J gave up 1 base; unmatched junction bases: 4. The CDR3 runs to 14 residues. This chain's CDR3 is CASSPGQRNTEAFF. CDR3 nucleotide sequence: TGCGCCAGCAGCCCGGGACAGAGGAACACTGAAGCTTTCTTT.

This clone was detected many times. V is TRBV29-1 and J is TRBJ1-1; 8 bases fit TRBD1. Losses at the gene ends were 3 bases for V and 4 bases for J; bases not matched to a gene: 4. Germline values: CDR1 SQVTM, CDR2 ANQGSEA. The length of the CDR3 is 13 residues. This CDR3 is CSVETGDGTEAFF. In DNA, the CDR3 is TGCAGCGTTGAGACAGGGGACGGCACTGAAGCTTTCTTT.

The chain combines TRBV6-5 with TRBJ1-1, with a weak D call TRBD1 (6 bases). The CDR3 has 13 residues. The germline V gene encodes CDR1 MNHEY and CDR2 SVGAGI. Trimming took 2 bases from V and 6 from J, leaving 10 bases between them. The CDR3: CASSYEGGAEAFF. The CDR3 region has the DNA TGTGCCAGCAGTTACGAGGGGGGGGCTGAAGCTTTCTTT.

This clone was seen a single time. An end of the junction differs from the germline gene, which may be a read error. The chain links TRBV10-3 to TRBJ1-6; D is perhaps TRBD1 (5 bases). Germline CDR1 reads ENHRY; CDR2 reads SYGVKD. The length of the CDR3 is 13 residues. The CDR3 DNA sequence: TGTGCCAGCAGGGTCAGGGATAAATCACCCCTCCACTTT. As protein: CASRVRDKSPLHF.

The chain recombines TRBV6-1 with TRBJ2-1, with D tentatively TRBD2 (5 bases). Deletions cut 2 bases from V and 7 bases from J, with 6 bases between. Germline V gene sequence: CDR1 MNHNS, CDR2 SASEGT. The CDR3 covers 12 residues. CDR3 residues: CASSEPGNEQFF. CDR3 DNA sequence: TGTGCCAGCAGTGAACCGGGGAATGAGCAGTTCTTC.

This clone has just one count. This sequence joins TRBV5-4 and TRBJ2-2, with a tentative D call TRBD2 (5 bases). The CDR3 contains 15 residues. Germline values: CDR1 SGHNT, CDR2 YYREEE (reference sequence). Trimming left V 3 bases short and J 0 bases short, with 9 bases between. The CDR3 protein is CASSSPGTNTGELFF. The CDR3 DNA reads as TGTGCCAGCAGCTCCCCGGGGACGAACACCGGGGAGCTGTTTTTT.

This CDR3 reads CASSGDSGNTIYF. In DNA form, the CDR3 reads TGTGCCAGCAGCGGTGACTCTGGAAACACCATATATTTT. The chain has TRBV9 and TRBJ1-3, with D unclear. From germline, CDR1 is SGDLS and CDR2 YYNGEE. The V gene lost 3 bases and the J gene lost 0 bases, with 4 bases spanning the gap. The CDR3 has 13 residues.

Remarks on this clone: Because the CDR3 is missing its conserved closing phenylalanine or tryptophan, this is likely a read error. The DNA is left out, because the CDR3 cannot be placed on it with certainty; the CDR3 is given as TCRdb lists it. The chain employs TRBV25-1 and TRBJ1-2. Per germline, CDR1 MGHDK and CDR2 SYGVNS. Including both end residues, the CDR3 is 15 amino acids long. The CDR3 sequence: CASSSVVELGKTYGY.

Only a few counts were recorded for this clone. The chain recombines TRBV5-1 with TRBJ2-6; 7 bases are shared with TRBD1. The CDR3 runs to 15 residues. Germline-derived CDR1 and CDR2 are SGHRS and YFSETQ. Germline trimming cut 3 bases from V and 4 bases from J; bases unmatched to any gene: 4. Written as DNA, the CDR3 is TGCGCCAGCAGCTGGACAGGCTCAGGGGCCAACGTCCTGACTTTC. Its protein product is CASSWTGSGANVLTF.

The rearrangement links TRBV5-1 to TRBJ2-1; either TRBD1 or TRBD2 may supply D (5 bases each). Per the germline V gene, CDR1 is SGHRS and CDR2 is YFSETQ. V lost 2 bases to trimming and J lost 10 bases, with 16 bases between them. The CDR3 is 14 amino acids. This CDR3 reads CASSFGDRYGEQFF. CDR3 sequence (DNA): TGCGCCAGCAGCTTTGGGGACCGGTATGGGGAGCAGTTCTTC.

The rearrangement uses TRBV6-1 and TRBJ1-5; TRBD1 matches at 7 bases. The CDR3 runs 11 residues. CDR1 is MNHNS and CDR2 is SASEGT in the germline V gene. V dropped 7 bases and J dropped 8; count of bases not matched to a gene: 2. The CDR3 protein is CASTQGEPQHF. The CDR3 DNA sequence: TGTGCCAGCACCCAGGGGGAGCCCCAGCATTTT.

The chain couples TRBV10-2 to TRBJ1-1; unclear D gene. V lost 6 bases, J lost 11 bases, and 16 bases lay in between. Germline V gene sequence: CDR1 WSHSY, CDR2 SAAADI. This CDR3 is built from 12 residues. CDR3 sequence: CASSREQSDAFF. Here the CDR3 DNA reads TGCGCCAGCAGCCGGGAACAGAGCGACGCTTTCTTT.

Points on this clone: A much larger clone differs by one base, so this may be a read error. The chain uses TRBV30 and TRBJ1-5, with 7 positions matching TRBD1. The DNA end favors TRBJ2-3, so the J call may be wrong. There are 15 residues in the CDR3. The germline V gene has CDR1 GTSNPN and CDR2 SVGIG (reference sequence). CDR3: CAWSVTDRMNQPQYF. The DNA of the CDR3 is TGTGCCTGGAGCGTCACGGACAGGATGAATCAGCCCCAGTATTTT.

This chain uses TRBV14 with TRBJ1-2; 7 positions match TRBD1. J lost 4 bases, V lost 4 bases, and 9 bases had no gene match. Germline CDR1 SGHDN, CDR2 FVKESK. CDR3 length equals 15 residues. Here the CDR3 DNA reads TGTGCCAGCAGCCCACTCGACAGGGAGGGCTATGGCTACACCTTC. Its protein is CASSPLDREGYGYTF.

The rearrangement uses TRBV7-6 and TRBJ2-7; 8 bases agree with TRBD2. The CDR3 has 14 amino acids. Germline loops: CDR1 SGHVS, CDR2 FNYEAQ. The V segment lost 1 base and the J segment 7 bases; nucleotides outside the gene matches: 6. The CDR3 DNA follows: TGTGCCAGCAGCTTAGGAGCGGGGGCCGGGGAGCAGTACTTC. It is translated as CASSLGAGAGEQYF.

The chain recombines TRBV9 with TRBJ1-2; 7 positions match TRBD1. CDR1 is SGDLS and CDR2 is YYNGEE in the germline V gene. This CDR3 is 14 amino acids long. Trimming cost V 3 bases and J 1 base; bases outside gene matches: 3. CDR3 sequence reads: CASSAYRGNYGYTF. In DNA form, the CDR3 reads TGTGCCAGCAGCGCTTACAGGGGTAACTATGGCTACACCTTC. Combining the CDR3 with reference TRBV9 and TRBJ1-2 gives the whole variable domain DSGVTQTPKHLITATGQRVTLRCSPRSGDLSVYWYQQSLDQGLQFLIQYYNGEERAKGNILERFSAQQFPDLHSELNLSSLELGDSALYFCASSAYRGNYGYTFGSGTRLTVV.

The count of this clone is one. The chain joins TRBV7-2 to TRBJ2-2; TRBD2 aligns across 8 bases. CDR3 size: 18 residues. Germline loops: CDR1 SGHTA, CDR2 FQGNSA. V was pared by 2 bases and J by 0 bases, with 8 bases of the junction left unmatched. The CDR3 bases are TGTGCCAGCAGCTTACGGGGGGGCAGGGGCCCGAACACCGGGGAGCTGTTTTTT. Encoded protein: CASSLRGGRGPNTGELFF.